The 8 T cell receptor beta chains below come from one sample, sequenced in a study of T cell responses to AZD1222 COVID-19 vaccine. The repertoire was sequenced with immunoSEQ multiplex PCR; TCRdb's copy has only in-frame clones and lacks some. Altogether tens of thousands of clones are present, 85% to 90% being singletons, with the ten largest covering over 1.1%. The sample consisted of peripheral blood, taken 28 days after the second AZD1222 dose. These receptors originate from an adult who received the AZD1222 COVID-19 vaccine.

The rearrangement joins TRBV5-1 to TRBJ2-1; TRBD1 or TRBD2 may be the D gene (5 bases each). Germline CDR1 and CDR2: SGHRS and YFSETQ. V was trimmed by 5 bases and J by 10 bases, leaving 19 bases between them. The CDR3 is 14 residues long. The CDR3 protein is CASRSGTVLGEQFF. The CDR3 DNA is TGCGCCAGCAGGTCCGGGACGGTCCTAGGCGAGCAGTTCTTC.

The chain uses TRBV6-9 and TRBJ2-7; 8 bases align to TRBD2. Unmatched junction bases numbered 10, after V lost 4 bases and J lost 2 bases. The germline V gene encodes CDR1 MNHGY and CDR2 SVAAGI. The CDR3 is 16 residues long. DNA for the CDR3: TGTGCCAGCAGTTCCCGGCGGACTAGCTGGGCCTACGAGCAGTACTTC. It is translated as CASSSRRTSWAYEQYF.

The chain is built from TRBV7-2 and TRBJ2-7; D is undetermined. Germline V gene data show CDR1 as SGHTA and CDR2 as FQGNSA. The CDR3 runs 12 residues. The ends were cut back, 4 bases at V and 10 bases at J, with 14 bases in the middle. The CDR3 DNA sequence: TGTGCCAGCAGCTCGGACCCCCCAGATCAGTACTTC. Protein sequence: CASSSDPPDQYF.

The chain couples TRBV12-3 or TRBV12-4 to TRBJ2-3; D unresolved. This CDR3 is built from 13 residues. Trimming took off 4 bases at V and 0 bases at J, with 5 bases between the two ends. The CDR3 nucleotides are TGTGCCAGCAGTTCCGGGAGCACAGATACGCAGTATTTT. It codes for CASSSGSTDTQYF.

The rearrangement uses TRBV12-3 or TRBV12-4 and TRBJ1-3, with D hard to call. V dropped 10 bases and J dropped 0 bases, with 10 bases sitting between them. The CDR3 loop spans 13 amino acids. CDR3 region: CATQASSGNTIYF. The CDR3 DNA sequence: TGTGCCACCCAGGCCAGCTCTGGAAACACCATATATTTT.

The chain links TRBV30 to TRBJ1-6, with D unclear. V was pared by 0 bases and J by 10 bases, with 13 bases between. Germline CDR1 reads GTSNPN; CDR2 reads SVGIG (reference sequence). The CDR3 consists of 14 residues. CDR3 nucleotide sequence: TGTGCCTGGAGTGTTACGACAACCGGCTCACCCCTCCACTTT. It is translated as CAWSVTTTGSPLHF. Supplemented by reference TRBV30 and TRBJ1-6, the full variable domain reads SQTIHQWPATLVQPVGSPLSLECTVEGTSNPNLYWYRQAAGRGLQLLFYSVGIGQISSEVPQNLSASRPQDRQFILSSKKLLLSDSGFYLCAWSVTTTGSPLHFGNGTRLTVT.

The V and J genes are TRBV6-5 and TRBJ1-4; D may be TRBD1 (5 bases). The CDR3 is 14 residues long. Per germline, CDR1 MNHEY and CDR2 SVGAGI. Trimming took 5 bases from V and 8 from J, leaving 15 bases between them. CDR3 sequence: CASSRGRGKEKLFF. In nucleotides, the CDR3 is TGTGCCAGCAGTCGCGGTCGGGGGAAGGAAAAACTGTTTTTT.

The chain has TRBV2 and TRBJ1-6; no firm D call. V was trimmed by 7 bases and J by 5 bases, leaving 9 bases between them. Germline V lookup: CDR1 SNHLY, CDR2 FYNNEI. This CDR3 is 13 amino acids long. CDR3 nucleotides: TGTGCCAGCAAGGCCTTTCATAATTCACCCCTCCACTTT. Protein product: CASKAFHNSPLHF.